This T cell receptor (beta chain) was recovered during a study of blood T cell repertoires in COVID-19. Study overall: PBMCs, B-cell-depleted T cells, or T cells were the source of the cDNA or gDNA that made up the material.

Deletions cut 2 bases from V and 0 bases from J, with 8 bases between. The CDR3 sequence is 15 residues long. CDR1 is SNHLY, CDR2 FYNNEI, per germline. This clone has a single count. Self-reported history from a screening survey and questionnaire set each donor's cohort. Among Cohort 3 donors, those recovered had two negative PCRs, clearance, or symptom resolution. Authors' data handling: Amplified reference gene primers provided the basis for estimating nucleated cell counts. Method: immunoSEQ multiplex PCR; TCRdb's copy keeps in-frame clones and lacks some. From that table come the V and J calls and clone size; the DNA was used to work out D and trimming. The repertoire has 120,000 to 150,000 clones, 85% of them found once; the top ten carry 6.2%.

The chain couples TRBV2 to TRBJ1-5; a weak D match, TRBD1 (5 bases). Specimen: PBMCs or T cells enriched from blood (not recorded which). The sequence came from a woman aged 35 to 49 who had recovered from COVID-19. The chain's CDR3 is CASSERTLSNQPQHF. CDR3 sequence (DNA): TGTGCCAGCAGTGAACGGACACTTAGCAATCAGCCCCAGCATTTT.